These 2 T cell receptor beta chains originate from one sample sequenced in a study of CD8 T cells in ankylosing spondylitis. Broader study findings: Ankylosing spondylitis blood appeared to be characterized by a TCR beta motif of under ten highly homologous variants.

Their antigens remain unidentified. TCRdb redid the calling of the 5' RACE reads with MiXCR, one entry per CDR3 protein. The data contain roughly 670,000 distinct CDR3 sequences, over 15% of them singletons. The source material was blood, either unsorted or a sorted T cell fraction (not recorded which). These receptors all stem from a male donor with ankylosing spondylitis.

This rearrangement joins TRBV20-1 to TRBJ1-1, with TRBD1 identical over 7 bases. The J segment lost 4 bases and the V segment lost 1 base, leaving 15 bases of the junction unmatched. Germline V gene lookup returns CDR1 DFQATT and CDR2 SNEGSKA (reference sequence). The CDR3 runs 17 residues. CDR3: CSARVAGGRRQGTEAFF. The DNA for the CDR3 is TGCAGTGCTAGAGTTGCAGGGGGGCGGCGGCAGGGCACTGAAGCTTTCTTT.

V usage is TRBV12-3 or TRBV12-4 and J usage is TRBJ2-1, with 13 bases fitting TRBD2. J gave up 10 bases and V 5 bases, and 8 bases lay outside the gene matches. The CDR3 spans 15 residues. The CDR3 DNA is TGTGCCAGCAGTACTAGCGGGGGGGCCTTCGGGGAGCAGTTCTTC. Translation gives CASSTSGGAFGEQFF.